This T cell receptor beta chain was sequenced in a study of T cells in Graves' hyperthyroidism and ophthalmopathy. For the study at large: Specimen type is peripheral blood, collected at initial diagnosis prior to any treatment.

Notes on this clonotype: Its antigen is unknown.

The length of the CDR3 is 14 residues. V was clipped by 3 bases and J by 6 bases, with 11 bases between them. CDR1 SEHNR and CDR2 FQNEAQ come from the germline V gene (reference sequence). TCR beta CDR3 region amplification was performed from RNA transcripts. A set of HTBI primers served as the primers for a first-round RT-PCR of the TCR CDR3. TCRdb fed the multiplex PCR reads into MiXCR, producing one record per CDR3 protein. The sample carries about 700,000 distinct CDR3 sequences, around 15% recorded once. Notes on the study in general: In validation, the model predicted ophthalmopathy. These predictions came a median about 6.5 months before onset.

The receptor comes from a woman aged 18-29 years with Graves' hyperthyroidism. Sample: blood. The chain combines TRBV7-9 with TRBJ2-2; no definite D call. The CDR3 protein is CASSLDPESGELFF. The CDR3 DNA reads as TGTGCCAGCAGCTTGGACCCCGAGTCCGGGGAGCTGTTTTTT.